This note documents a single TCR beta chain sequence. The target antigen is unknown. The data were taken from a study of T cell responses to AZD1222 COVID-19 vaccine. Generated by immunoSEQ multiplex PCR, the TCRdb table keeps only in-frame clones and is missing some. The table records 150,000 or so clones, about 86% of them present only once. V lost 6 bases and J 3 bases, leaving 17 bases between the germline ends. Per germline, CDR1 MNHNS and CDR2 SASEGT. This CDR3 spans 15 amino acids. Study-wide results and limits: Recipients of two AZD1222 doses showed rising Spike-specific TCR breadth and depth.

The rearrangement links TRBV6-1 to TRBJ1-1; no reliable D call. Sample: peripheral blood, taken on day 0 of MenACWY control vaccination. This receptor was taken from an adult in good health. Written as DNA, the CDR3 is TGTGCCAGCAGCGGACGGGGAATTATAGACACTGAAGCTTTCTTT. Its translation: CASSGRGIIDTEAFF.